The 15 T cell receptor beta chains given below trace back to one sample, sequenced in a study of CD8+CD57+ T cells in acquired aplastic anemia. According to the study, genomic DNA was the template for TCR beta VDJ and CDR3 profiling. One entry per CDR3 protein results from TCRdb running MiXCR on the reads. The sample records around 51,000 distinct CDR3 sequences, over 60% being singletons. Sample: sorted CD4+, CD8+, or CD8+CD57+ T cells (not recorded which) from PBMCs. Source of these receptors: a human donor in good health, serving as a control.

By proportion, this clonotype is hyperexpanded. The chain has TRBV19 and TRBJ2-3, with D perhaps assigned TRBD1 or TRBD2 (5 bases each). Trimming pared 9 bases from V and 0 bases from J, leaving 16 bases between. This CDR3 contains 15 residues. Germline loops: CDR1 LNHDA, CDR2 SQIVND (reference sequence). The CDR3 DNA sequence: TGTGCCAGCAGCTCCGGGACGGCAAGCACAGATACGCAGTATTTT. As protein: CASSSGTASTDTQYF.

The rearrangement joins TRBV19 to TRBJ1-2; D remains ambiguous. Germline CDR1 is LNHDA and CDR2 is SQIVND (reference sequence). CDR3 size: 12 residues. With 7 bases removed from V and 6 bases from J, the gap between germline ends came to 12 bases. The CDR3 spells CASNGQADGYTF. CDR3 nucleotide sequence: TGTGCCAGTAACGGGCAGGCGGATGGCTACACCTTC. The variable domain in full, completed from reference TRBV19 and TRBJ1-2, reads DGGITQSPKYLFRKEGQNVTLSCEQNLNHDAMYWYRQDPGQGLRLIYYSQIVNDFQKGDIAEGYSVSREKKESFPLTVTSAQKNPTAFYLCASNGQADGYTFGSGTRLTVV.

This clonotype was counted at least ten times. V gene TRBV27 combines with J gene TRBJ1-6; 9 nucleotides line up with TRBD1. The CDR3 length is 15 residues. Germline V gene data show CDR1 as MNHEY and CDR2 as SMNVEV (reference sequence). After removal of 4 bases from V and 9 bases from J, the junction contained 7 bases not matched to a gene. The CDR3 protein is CASSSPRTGASPLHF. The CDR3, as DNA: TGTGCCAGCAGTTCCCCCCGGACAGGGGCTTCACCCCTCCACTTT.

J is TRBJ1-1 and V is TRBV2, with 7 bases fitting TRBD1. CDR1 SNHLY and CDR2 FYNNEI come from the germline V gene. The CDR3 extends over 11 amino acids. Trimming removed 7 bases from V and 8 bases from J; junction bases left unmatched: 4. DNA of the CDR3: TGTGCCAGCACTGTGGACAGGGAAGCTTTCTTT. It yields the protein CASTVDREAFF. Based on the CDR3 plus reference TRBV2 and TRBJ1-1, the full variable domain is EPEVTQTPSHQVTQMGQEVILRCVPISNHLYFYWYRQILGQKVEFLVSFYNNEISEKSEIFDDQFSVERPDGSNFTLKIRSTKLEDSAMYFCASTVDREAFFGQGTRLTVV.

The CDR3 sequence is CASSIWGQGAFHEQYF. The CDR3 nucleotides are TGTGCCAGTAGTATATGGGGACAGGGGGCTTTCCACGAGCAGTACTTC. The V call is TRBV19, the J call TRBJ2-7, with 12 bases fitting TRBD1. With 2 bases clipped from V and 5 bases from J, the junction kept 7 bases outside the gene matches. In germline, CDR1 is LNHDA, CDR2 SQIVND (reference sequence). CDR3 size: 16 residues.

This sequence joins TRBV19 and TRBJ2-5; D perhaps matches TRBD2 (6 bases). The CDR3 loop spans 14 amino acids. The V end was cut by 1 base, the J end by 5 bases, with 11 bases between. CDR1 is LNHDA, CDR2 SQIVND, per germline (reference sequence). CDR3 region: CASSIASGGETQYF. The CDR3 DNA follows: TGTGCCAGTAGTATAGCTTCCGGGGGTGAGACCCAGTACTTC.

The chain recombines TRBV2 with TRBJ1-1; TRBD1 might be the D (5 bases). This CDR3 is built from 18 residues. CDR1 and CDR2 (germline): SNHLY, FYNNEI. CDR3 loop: CPITKMLGLIATQCRAFF. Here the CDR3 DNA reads TGTCCCATCACCAAAATGCTGGGGCTGATTGCTACACAGTGTAGAGCTTTCTTT.

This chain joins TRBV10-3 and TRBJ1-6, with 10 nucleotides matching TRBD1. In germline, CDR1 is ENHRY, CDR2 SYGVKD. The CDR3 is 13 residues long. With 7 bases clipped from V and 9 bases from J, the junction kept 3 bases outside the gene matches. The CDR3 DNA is TGTGCCATCAAAGGACAGGGGGGTTCACCCCTCCACTTT. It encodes CAIKGQGGSPLHF.

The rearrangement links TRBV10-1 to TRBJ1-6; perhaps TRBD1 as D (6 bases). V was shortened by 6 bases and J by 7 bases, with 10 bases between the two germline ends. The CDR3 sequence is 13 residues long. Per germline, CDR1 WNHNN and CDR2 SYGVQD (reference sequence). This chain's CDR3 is CASRLDSNSPLHF. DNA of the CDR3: TGCGCCAGCAGGCTGGACAGCAATTCACCCCTCCACTTT.

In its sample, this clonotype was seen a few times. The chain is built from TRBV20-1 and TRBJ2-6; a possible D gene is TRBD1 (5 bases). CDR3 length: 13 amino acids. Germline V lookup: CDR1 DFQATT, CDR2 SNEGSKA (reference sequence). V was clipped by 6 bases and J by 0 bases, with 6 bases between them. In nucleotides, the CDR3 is TGCAGTGCGACAGACTCTGGGGCCAACGTCCTGACTTTC. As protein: CSATDSGANVLTF.

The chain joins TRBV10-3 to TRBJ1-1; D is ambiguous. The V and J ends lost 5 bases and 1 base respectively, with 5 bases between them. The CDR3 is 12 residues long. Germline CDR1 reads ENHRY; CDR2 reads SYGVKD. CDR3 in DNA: TGTGCCATCAGTCCCCCGAACACTGAAGCTTTCTTT. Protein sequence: CAISPPNTEAFF.

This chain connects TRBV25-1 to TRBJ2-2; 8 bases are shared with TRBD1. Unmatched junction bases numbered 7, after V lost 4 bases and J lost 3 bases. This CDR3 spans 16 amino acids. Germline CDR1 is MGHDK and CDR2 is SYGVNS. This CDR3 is CASSAPGQEDTGELFF. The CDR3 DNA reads TGTGCCAGCAGTGCGCCGGGACAGGAGGACACCGGGGAGCTGTTTTTT.

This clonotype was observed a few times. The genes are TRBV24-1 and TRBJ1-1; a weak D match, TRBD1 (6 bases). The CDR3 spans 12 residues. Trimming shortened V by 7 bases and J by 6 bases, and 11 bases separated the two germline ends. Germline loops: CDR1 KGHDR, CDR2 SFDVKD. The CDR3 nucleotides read TGTGCCACCAGCTCAGGGGCGGCTGAAGCTTTCTTT. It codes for CATSSGAAEAFF.

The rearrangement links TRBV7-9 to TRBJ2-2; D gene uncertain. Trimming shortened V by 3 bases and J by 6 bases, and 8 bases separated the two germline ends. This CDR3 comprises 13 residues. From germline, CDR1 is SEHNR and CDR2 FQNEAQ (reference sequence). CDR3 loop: CASSFSEPGELFF. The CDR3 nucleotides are TGTGCCAGCAGCTTCTCCGAACCCGGGGAGCTGTTTTTT.

CDR3 in amino acids: CATSREGRGSGNTIYF. In nucleotides, the CDR3 is TGTGCCACCAGCAGAGAGGGTCGGGGGTCTGGAAACACCATATATTTT. The chain uses TRBV15 and TRBJ1-3; tentatively, D is TRBD1 (5 bases). This CDR3 is built from 16 residues. The germline V gene has CDR1 LNHNV and CDR2 YYDKDF (reference sequence). V was cut by 0 bases and J by 1 base, with 10 bases left in between.